The clone carrying this T cell receptor (beta chain) has more than one count but fewer than ten. No antigen is known for it. The junction had 7 bases not matched to a gene; V was cut back by 5 bases and J by 7 bases. The V gene's germline CDR1 is MNHEY and CDR2 SVGAGI. The CDR3 runs 14 residues. This entry comes from a study of cytomegalovirus exposure and HLA in healthy donors. Notes on the study in general: In a later analysis, HLA-associated beta chains showed higher expansion and lower generation probabilities than comparable chains.

Primers for the PCR totalled 60 Vbeta and 13 Jbeta. Authors' data handling: Around 11 million shared chains were among around 80 million unique TCR beta chains counted in a later analysis. TCRdb keeps only in-frame clones here, not all; method: immunoSEQ multiplex PCR. V and J calls plus clone size are reproduced from that table; the DNA served to infer D and trimming. The data show about 4,500 clones, with 81% seen just once and 6.2% held by the top ten. The sequence came from a woman in her forties in good health and CMV-seropositive. The V gene is TRBV6-5, the J gene TRBJ1-4, with TRBD1 identical over 7 bases. The sequenced sample consisted of PBMCs. CDR3 sequence: CASSPVQGPEKLFF. CDR3 in DNA: TGTGCCAGCAGTCCCGTACAGGGGCCTGAAAAACTGTTTTTT.